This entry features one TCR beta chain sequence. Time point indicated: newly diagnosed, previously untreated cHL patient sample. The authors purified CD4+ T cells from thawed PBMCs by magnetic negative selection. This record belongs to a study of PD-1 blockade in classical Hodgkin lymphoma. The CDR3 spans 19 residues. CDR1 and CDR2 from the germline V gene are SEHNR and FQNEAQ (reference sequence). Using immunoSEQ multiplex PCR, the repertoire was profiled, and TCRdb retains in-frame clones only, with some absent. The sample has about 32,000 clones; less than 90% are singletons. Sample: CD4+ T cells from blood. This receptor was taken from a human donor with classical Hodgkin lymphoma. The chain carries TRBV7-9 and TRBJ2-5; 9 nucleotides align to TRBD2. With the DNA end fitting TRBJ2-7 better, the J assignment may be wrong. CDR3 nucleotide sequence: TGTGCCAGCAGCTTAGGCGGGGCTAGCGGGACTGCCCGCTCGAGCGAGCAGTACTTC. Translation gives CASSLGGASGTARSSEQYF.